This T cell receptor (beta chain) was retrieved from a study of T-cell reconstitution after alpha-beta-depleted transplantation in children. Study-level findings and limits: Surviving recipient T cells and intrathymic progenitors accounted for some patients' high TCRbeta diversity at day 60. At around two months after transplant, the alpha-beta T cells were reportedly derived from several hundred expanded clones that came from non-depleted graft cells. From newly produced T cells came most of the T-cell counts and diversity one year after transplant.

Trimming took 0 bases from V and 7 from J; bases not matched to a gene: 6. The CDR3 is 17 residues long. Germline V gives CDR1 SGHRS, CDR2 YFSETQ. This clonotype appeared a few times. The target antigen is unknown. The TCRbeta library incorporated unique molecular identifiers. TCRdb used MiXCR to reprocess the PCR reads, holding one entry per CDR3 protein. Among 610,000 or so distinct CDR3 sequences listed, more than 20% were seen once. Material: PBMCs, obtained before TCRalphabeta/CD19-depleted stem cell transplant. The clonotype was recovered from a boy in the first two years of life with Wiskott-Aldrich syndrome, due to receive a stem cell transplant. This chain links TRBV5-1 with TRBJ2-4, with 14 bases identical to TRBD2. DNA for the CDR3: TGCGCCAGCAGCTTGGGGGGACTAGCGGGAGTATCTAACATTCAGTACTTC. Its translation is CASSLGGLAGVSNIQYF. The full variable domain, with the rest looked up from reference TRBV5-1 and TRBJ2-4, is KAGVTQTPRYLIKTRGQQVTLSCSPISGHRSVSWYQQTPGQGLQFLFEYFSETQRNKGNFPGRFSGRQFSNSRSEMNVSTLELGDSALYLCASSLGGLAGVSNIQYFGAGTRLSVL.